The entry that follows covers one TCR beta chain sequence. Its antigen is still unknown. Repertoires were generated with immunoSEQ multiplex PCR, while TCRdb's copy carries only in-frame clones and drops some. The sample lists under 20,000 clones, roughly 82% occurring once. The sample is drawn from a study of Tregs in tolerant kidney transplant recipients. Findings and limits, study-wide: Expanding Tregs on activated donor B cells appeared to best identify donor-specific TCRbeta clones.

Germline CDR1 is LNHDA and CDR2 is SQIVND (reference sequence). The ends lost 3 bases at V and 1 base at J; junction bases unmatched: 7. The CDR3 has 17 amino acids. CD4+CD25+CD127- Tregs, CD4+CD25- non-Tregs, CD4 and CD8 cells were sorted. Thawed PBMCs were rested overnight at 37°C with 200 IU/ml IL-2 before regulatory T cell sorting. The sequenced sample consisted of Tregs from blood. The clonotype was recovered from a human donor in good health. The chain recombines TRBV19 with TRBJ2-2; 8 bases match TRBD1. CDR3 nucleotides: TGTGCCAGTAGTATCCGGGACAGGCCACAGAACACCGGGGAGCTGTTTTTT. The encoded protein is CASSIRDRPQNTGELFF.